This T cell receptor (beta chain) was identified in a study of molecular identifiers for immune sequencing clone quantification. MiXCR, run by TCRdb on the PCR reads, gives a single entry per CDR3 protein. The sample holds under 800,000 distinct CDR3 sequences, 25% seen once. Source material: naive CD8+ T cells from blood, with Jurkat cell RNA spiked in. The subset denotes: FACS-sorted CD8+CD4-CCR7+CD45RA+ naive T cells. This TCR derives from a human donor in good health. Some libraries in this study had Jurkat cell RNA spiked in.

CDR3 in amino acids: CSARPPGNTEAFF. As DNA, the CDR3 is TGCAGTGCTCGACCCCCAGGCAACACTGAAGCTTTCTTT. This chain uses TRBV20-1 with TRBJ1-1, with no clear D. The CDR3 totals 13 residues. V lost 5 bases to trimming and J lost 2 bases, with 12 bases between them. Germline assignment: CDR1 DFQATT and CDR2 SNEGSKA (reference sequence).